This TCR beta chain was recovered during a study of blood T cell repertoires in COVID-19. Study information: Whether acute or convalescent, the COVID-19 samples came from the United States, Italy and Spain. PBMCs, B-cell-depleted T cells, or T cells were the source of the cDNA or gDNA that made up the material.

In the authors' methods: Amplifying reference gene primers gave estimates of nucleated cell counts. Profiling relied on immunoSEQ multiplex PCR, and the TCRdb table lists in-frame clones only, not all of them. V, J and clone size are taken as reported in that table, and D and trimming were inferred from the DNA itself. The data contain more than 95,000 clones, 81% of them seen just once; the ten biggest clones take up 3.5% to 4.5%. The CDR3 consists of 16 residues. Germline V lookup: CDR1 MNHNS, CDR2 SASEGT. J gave up 5 bases and V 1 base, and 2 bases lay outside the gene matches. The source material was peripheral blood. The clonotype comes from a woman aged 45-65 years with acute or convalescent COVID-19. The chain is built from TRBV6-1 and TRBJ2-5, with TRBD2 identical over 15 bases. CDR3 sequence reads: CASSEGTSGRGETQYF. In DNA, the CDR3 is TGTGCCAGCAGTGAAGGGACTAGCGGGAGGGGTGAGACCCAGTACTTC.